Sequencing of this T cell receptor (beta chain) was carried out in a study of cytomegalovirus exposure and HLA in healthy donors. Study overall: An earlier analysis identified 120 million or so unique TCR beta sequences in 170 million or so T cells. Around 79 million unique TCRs, all from HLA-typed donors, were included in an early release of the data.

Trimming took 2 bases from V and 7 from J; bases not matched to a gene: 3. This CDR3 has 13 amino acids. Germline V gene data show CDR1 as MGHRA and CDR2 as YSYEKL. Study-wide results and limits: For TCR beta chains, V- and J-gene trimming was later linked to a missense DCLRE1C variant. Highly shared variants forming one cluster were likely a sequencing artifact.

13 Jbeta primers and 60 Vbeta primers were used for the PCR. TCRdb's copy holds only in-frame clones and misses some; the assay was immunoSEQ multiplex PCR. The table lists about 160,000 clones, around four fifths of them singletons. As to this clone: Its target is not known.

Sequencing was performed on PBMCs. The sequence derives from a man between 18 and 35 years old in good health and CMV-seropositive. The chain carries TRBV4-1 and TRBJ2-5, with TRBD1 matching 8 bases. In DNA form, the CDR3 reads TGCGCCAGCAGCCAACAGGGGGCGGGGACCCAGTACTTC. It specifies CASSQQGAGTQYF.